This is a list of T cell receptor beta chains from one sample in a study of T cells in localized non-small cell lung cancer. Assay: immunoSEQ multiplex PCR; the TCRdb copy retains only in-frame clones and omits some. This table has roughly 30,000 clones, 92% appearing once. This material consisted of peripheral blood mononuclear cells, taken before any cancer treatment. These receptors were taken from a woman between 35 and 75 years old with stage III lung adenocarcinoma. Each CDR3 is given with its conserved first and last residue.

J gene: TRBJ2-3
V gene: TRBV27
CDR3 protein: CASRTGVADTQYF

J gene: TRBJ2-7
V gene: TRBV7-9
CDR3 protein: CASSLVPQGFRSYEQYF

J gene: TRBJ2-6
V gene: TRBV11-3
CDR3 protein: CASSSSGTGANVLTF

J gene: TRBJ2-1
V gene: TRBV6-5
CDR3 protein: CASSEPGQGIEEQFF

J gene: TRBJ1-1
V gene: TRBV19
CDR3 protein: CASRPPGRNTEAFF

J gene: TRBJ1-6
V gene: TRBV7-2
CDR3 protein: CASSLAWTDSPLHF

J gene: TRBJ2-2
V gene: TRBV11-2
CDR3 protein: CASSPPWGYNTGELFF

J gene: TRBJ1-5
V gene: TRBV27
CDR3 protein: CASSLLGNQPQHF

J gene: TRBJ1-2
V gene: TRBV9
CDR3 protein: CASSQGQGYGYTF

J gene: TRBJ1-2
V gene: TRBV6-1
CDR3 protein: CASSEAGSYGYTF

J gene: TRBJ2-2
V gene: TRBV10-1
CDR3 protein: CASSVRGVDTGELFF

J gene: TRBJ1-5
V gene: TRBV6-1
CDR3 protein: CASSEQQGGNQPQHF

J gene: TRBJ2-3
V gene: TRBV7-2
CDR3 protein: CASSLAGPTDTQYF

J gene: TRBJ2-7
V gene: TRBV27
CDR3 protein: CASSPSGTGVKEQYF

J gene: TRBJ2-2
V gene: TRBV6-5
CDR3 protein: CASSLGQTSNTGELFF

J gene: TRBJ1-1
V gene: TRBV19
CDR3 protein: CASTPGSGGNTEAFF

J gene: TRBJ1-5
V gene: TRBV6-6
CDR3 protein: CASSSGTPNQPQHF

J gene: TRBJ2-7
V gene: TRBV28
CDR3 protein: CASRIEYEQYF

J gene: TRBJ2-7
V gene: TRBV7-9
CDR3 protein: CASSSGPGGYEQYF

J gene: TRBJ1-4
V gene: TRBV4-3
CDR3 protein: CASSQYPQGSNEKLFF

J gene: TRBJ2-1
V gene: TRBV4-3
CDR3 protein: CASSQGTSGANEQFF

J gene: TRBJ2-1
V gene: TRBV14
CDR3 protein: CASSPGQGEIYNEQFF

J gene: TRBJ2-5
V gene: TRBV2
CDR3 protein: CASSPRTSGRETQYF

J gene: TRBJ1-1
V gene: TRBV2
CDR3 protein: CASSLDSLQAFF

J gene: TRBJ1-1
V gene: TRBV2
CDR3 protein: CASRLQGESTEAFF

J gene: TRBJ1-5
V gene: TRBV27
CDR3 protein: CASRIQFSNQPQHF